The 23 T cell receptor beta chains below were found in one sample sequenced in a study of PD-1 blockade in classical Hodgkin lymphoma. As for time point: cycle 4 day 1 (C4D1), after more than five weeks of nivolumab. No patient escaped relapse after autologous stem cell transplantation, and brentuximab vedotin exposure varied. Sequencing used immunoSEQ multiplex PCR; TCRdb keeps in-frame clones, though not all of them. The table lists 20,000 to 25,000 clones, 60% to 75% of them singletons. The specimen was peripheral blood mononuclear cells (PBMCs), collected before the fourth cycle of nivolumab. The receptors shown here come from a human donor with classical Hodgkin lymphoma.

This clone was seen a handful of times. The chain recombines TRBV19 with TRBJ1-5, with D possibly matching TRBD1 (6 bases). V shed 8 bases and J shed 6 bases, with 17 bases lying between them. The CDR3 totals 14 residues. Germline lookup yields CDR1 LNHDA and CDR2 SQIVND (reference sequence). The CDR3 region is CASAQGNWGQPQHF. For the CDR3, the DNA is TGTGCCAGTGCACAGGGAAACTGGGGTCAGCCCCAGCATTTT.

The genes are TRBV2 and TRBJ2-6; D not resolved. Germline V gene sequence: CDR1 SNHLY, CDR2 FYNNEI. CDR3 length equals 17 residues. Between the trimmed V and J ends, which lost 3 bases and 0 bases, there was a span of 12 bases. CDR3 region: CASSDSFGDSGANVLTF. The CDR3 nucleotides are TGTGCCAGCAGTGACTCTTTTGGGGACTCTGGGGCCAACGTCCTGACTTTC.

CDR3 nucleotides: TGCAGCGTTGAGCCCCCCACAGATACGCAGTATTTT. Translation gives CSVEPPTDTQYF. The chain joins TRBV29-1 to TRBJ2-3; D is undetermined. In germline, CDR1 is SQVTM, CDR2 ANQGSEA. The CDR3 spans 12 residues. Trimming took off 3 bases at V and 2 bases at J, with 6 bases between the two ends.

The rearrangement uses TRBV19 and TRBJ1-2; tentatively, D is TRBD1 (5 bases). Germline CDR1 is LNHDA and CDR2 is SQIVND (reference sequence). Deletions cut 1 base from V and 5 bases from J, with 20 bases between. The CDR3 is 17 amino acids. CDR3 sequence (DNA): TGTGCCAGTAGTATAGCCATGGACATTCGAAGCCGGTATGGCTACACCTTC. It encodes CASSIAMDIRSRYGYTF. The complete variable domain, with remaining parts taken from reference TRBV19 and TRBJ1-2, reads DGGITQSPKYLFRKEGQNVTLSCEQNLNHDAMYWYRQDPGQGLRLIYYSQIVNDFQKGDIAEGYSVSREKKESFPLTVTSAQKNPTAFYLCASSIAMDIRSRYGYTFGSGTRLTVV.

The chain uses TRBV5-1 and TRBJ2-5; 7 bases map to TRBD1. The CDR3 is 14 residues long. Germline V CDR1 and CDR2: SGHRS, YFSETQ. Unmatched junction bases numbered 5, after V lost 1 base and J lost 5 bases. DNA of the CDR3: TGCGCCAGCAGCTTGACAGGGGTCTGGGAGACCCAGTACTTC. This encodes CASSLTGVWETQYF.

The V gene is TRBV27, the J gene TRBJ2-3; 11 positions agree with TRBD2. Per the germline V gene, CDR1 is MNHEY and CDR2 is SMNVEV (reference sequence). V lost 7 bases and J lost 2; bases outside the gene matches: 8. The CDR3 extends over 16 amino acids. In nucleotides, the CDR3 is TGTGCCAGCATAAGACTAGCGGGGATAGACACAGATACGCAGTATTTT. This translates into CASIRLAGIDTDTQYF.

The CDR3 DNA sequence: TGTGCCAGCAGCTTAGGAGCACAGGGGGTCACCGGGGAGCTGTTTTTT. It yields the protein CASSLGAQGVTGELFF. The chain uses TRBV7-9 and TRBJ2-2; 8 bases map to TRBD1. V trimming: 1 base; J trimming: 4 bases; junction bases outside the gene matches: 5. There are 16 residues in the CDR3. Germline V gene data show CDR1 as SEHNR and CDR2 as FQNEAQ (reference sequence).

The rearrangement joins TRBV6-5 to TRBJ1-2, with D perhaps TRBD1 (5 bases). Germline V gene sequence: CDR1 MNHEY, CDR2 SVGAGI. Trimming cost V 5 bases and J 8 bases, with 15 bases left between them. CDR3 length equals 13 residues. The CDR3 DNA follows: TGTGCCAGCAGTGAACGAGGGACTGGGGGCTACACCTTC. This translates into CASSERGTGGYTF.

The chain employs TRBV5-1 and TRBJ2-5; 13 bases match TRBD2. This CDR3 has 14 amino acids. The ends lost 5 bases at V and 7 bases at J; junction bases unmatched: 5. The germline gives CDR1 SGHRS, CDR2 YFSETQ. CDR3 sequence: CASRLAGGPGTQYF. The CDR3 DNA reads TGCGCCAGCAGACTAGCGGGAGGGCCGGGGACCCAGTACTTC.

DNA of the CDR3: TGTGCCAGTACGACAGGGTTTAACGAGCAGTACTTC. Its protein is CASTTGFNEQYF. V gene TRBV19 combines with J gene TRBJ2-7, with TRBD1 matching 7 bases. In germline, CDR1 is LNHDA, CDR2 SQIVND (reference sequence). The CDR3 is 12 residues long. Trimming took 7 bases from V and 5 from J; bases not matched to a gene: 5.

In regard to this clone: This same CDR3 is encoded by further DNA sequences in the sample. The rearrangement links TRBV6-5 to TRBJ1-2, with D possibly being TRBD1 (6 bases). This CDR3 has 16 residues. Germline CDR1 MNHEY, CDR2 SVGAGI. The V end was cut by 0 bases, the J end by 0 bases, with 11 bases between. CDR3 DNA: TGTGCCAGCAGTTACTCGATAGGGGGAGCTAACTATGGCTACACCTTC. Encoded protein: CASSYSIGGANYGYTF.

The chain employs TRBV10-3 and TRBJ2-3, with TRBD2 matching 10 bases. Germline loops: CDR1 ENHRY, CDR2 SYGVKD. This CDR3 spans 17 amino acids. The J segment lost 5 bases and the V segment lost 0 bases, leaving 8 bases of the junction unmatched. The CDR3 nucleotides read TGTGCCATCAGTGAGTCTGTTCTAGCGGGAGTTGTAGATACGCAGTATTTT. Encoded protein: CAISESVLAGVVDTQYF.

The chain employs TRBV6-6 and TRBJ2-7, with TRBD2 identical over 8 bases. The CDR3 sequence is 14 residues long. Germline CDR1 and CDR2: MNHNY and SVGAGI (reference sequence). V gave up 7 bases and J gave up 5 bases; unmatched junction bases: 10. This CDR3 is CASTTGASGHEQYF. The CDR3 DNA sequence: TGTGCCAGCACAACCGGGGCTAGCGGGCACGAGCAGTACTTC.

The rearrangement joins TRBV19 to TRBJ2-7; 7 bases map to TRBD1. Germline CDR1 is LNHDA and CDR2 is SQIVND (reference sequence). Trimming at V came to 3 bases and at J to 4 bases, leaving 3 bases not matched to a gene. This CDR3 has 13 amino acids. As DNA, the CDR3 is TGTGCCAGTAGTATGTGGGACAGTTACGAGCAGTACTTC. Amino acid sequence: CASSMWDSYEQYF.

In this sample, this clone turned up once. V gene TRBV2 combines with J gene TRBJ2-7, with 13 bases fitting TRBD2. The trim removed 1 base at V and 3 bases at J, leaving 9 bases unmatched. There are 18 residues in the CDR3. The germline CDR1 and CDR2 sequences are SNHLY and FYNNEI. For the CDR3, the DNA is TGTGCCAGCAGTGAAGTCTCTAGGACTAGCGGGAGATACTACGAGCAGTACTTC. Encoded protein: CASSEVSRTSGRYYEQYF.

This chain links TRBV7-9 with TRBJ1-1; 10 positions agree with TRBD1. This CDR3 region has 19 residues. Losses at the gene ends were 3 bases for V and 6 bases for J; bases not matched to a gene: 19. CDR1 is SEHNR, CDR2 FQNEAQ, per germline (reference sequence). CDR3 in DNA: TGTGCCAGCAGCTTTGACTTCGGGACAGGGGTGGTTAGTAGCGCTGAAGCTTTCTTT. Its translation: CASSFDFGTGVVSSAEAFF.

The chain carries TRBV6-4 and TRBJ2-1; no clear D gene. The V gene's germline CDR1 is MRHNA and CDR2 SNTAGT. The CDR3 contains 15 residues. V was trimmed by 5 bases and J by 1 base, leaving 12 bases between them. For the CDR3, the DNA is TGTGCCAGCAGTAAACGGCTAGATTCCTACAATGAGCAGTTCTTC. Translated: CASSKRLDSYNEQFF.

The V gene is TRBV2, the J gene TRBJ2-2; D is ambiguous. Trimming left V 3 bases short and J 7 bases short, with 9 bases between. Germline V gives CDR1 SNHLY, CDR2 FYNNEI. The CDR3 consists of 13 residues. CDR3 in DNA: TGTGCCAGCAGTGAGTTGTCAGGCGGGGAGCTGTTTTTT. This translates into CASSELSGGELFF.

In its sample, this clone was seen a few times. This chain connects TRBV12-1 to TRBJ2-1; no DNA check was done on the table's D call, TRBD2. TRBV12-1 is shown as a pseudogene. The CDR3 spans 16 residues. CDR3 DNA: TGTGCCAGCAGCTTCGAGACTAGCGGGAATTATAGTGAGCAGTTCTTC. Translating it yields CASSFETSGNYSEQFF.

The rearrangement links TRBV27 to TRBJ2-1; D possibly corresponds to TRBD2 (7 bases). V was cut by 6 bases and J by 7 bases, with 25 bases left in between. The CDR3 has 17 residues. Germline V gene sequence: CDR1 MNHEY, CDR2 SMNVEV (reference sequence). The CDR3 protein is CASSRGGAGSRPNEQFF. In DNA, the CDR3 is TGTGCCAGCAGCCGAGGGGGAGCGGGAAGCCGCCCGAATGAGCAGTTCTTC.

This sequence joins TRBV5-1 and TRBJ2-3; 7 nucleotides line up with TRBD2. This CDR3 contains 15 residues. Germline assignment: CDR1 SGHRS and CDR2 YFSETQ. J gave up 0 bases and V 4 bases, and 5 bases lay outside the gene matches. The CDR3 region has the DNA TGCGCCAGCAGCAGAAATAGCGGGAGCACAGATACGCAGTATTTT. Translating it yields CASSRNSGSTDTQYF.

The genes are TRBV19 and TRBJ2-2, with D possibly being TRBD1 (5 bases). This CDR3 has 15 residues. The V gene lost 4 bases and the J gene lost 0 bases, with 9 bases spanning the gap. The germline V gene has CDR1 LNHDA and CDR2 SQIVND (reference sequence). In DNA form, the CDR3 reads TGTGCCAGTAGTAACTCAGGGACGAACACCGGGGAGCTGTTTTTT. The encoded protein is CASSNSGTNTGELFF.

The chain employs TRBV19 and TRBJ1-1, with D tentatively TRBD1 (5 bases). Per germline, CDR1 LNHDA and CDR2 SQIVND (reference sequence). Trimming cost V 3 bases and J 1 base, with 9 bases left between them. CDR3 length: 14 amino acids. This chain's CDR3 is CASSIYGGNTEAFF. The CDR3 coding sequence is TGTGCCAGTAGTATTTACGGGGGGAACACTGAAGCTTTCTTT.